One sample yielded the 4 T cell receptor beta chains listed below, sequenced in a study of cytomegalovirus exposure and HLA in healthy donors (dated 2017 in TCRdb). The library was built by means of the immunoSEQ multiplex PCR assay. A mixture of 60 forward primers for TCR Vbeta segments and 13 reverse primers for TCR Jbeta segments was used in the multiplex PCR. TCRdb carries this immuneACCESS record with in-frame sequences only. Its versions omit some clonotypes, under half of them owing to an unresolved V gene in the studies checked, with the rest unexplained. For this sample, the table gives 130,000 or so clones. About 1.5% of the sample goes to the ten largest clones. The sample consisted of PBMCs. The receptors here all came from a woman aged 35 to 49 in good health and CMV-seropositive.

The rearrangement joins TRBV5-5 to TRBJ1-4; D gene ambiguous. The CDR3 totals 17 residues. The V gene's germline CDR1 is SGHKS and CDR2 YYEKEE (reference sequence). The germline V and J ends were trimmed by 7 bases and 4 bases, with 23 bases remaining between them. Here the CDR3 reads CASQWAPRGFDNEKLFF. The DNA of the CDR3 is TGTGCCAGCCAATGGGCCCCCCGTGGATTTGATAATGAAAAACTGTTTTTT.

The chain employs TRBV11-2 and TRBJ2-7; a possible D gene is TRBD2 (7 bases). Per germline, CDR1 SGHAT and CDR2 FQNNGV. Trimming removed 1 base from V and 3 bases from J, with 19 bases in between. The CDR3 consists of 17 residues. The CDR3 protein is CASSLGARGARIYEQYF. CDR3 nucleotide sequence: TGTGCCAGCAGCTTAGGGGCCCGGGGGGCGCGAATCTACGAGCAGTACTTC.

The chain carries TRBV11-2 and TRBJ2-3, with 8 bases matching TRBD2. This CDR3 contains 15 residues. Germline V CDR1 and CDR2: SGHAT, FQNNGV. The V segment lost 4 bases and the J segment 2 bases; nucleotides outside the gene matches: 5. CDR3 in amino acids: CASSSETSVTDTQYF. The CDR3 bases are TGTGCCAGCAGCTCTGAGACTAGCGTCACAGATACGCAGTATTTT.

CDR3 sequence reads: CASSVAASGSYYEQYF. In nucleotides, the CDR3 is TGTGCCAGCAGCGTAGCTGCTAGCGGGAGTTACTACGAGCAGTACTTC. J is TRBJ2-7 and V is TRBV9; 10 bases are a match to TRBD2. Per the germline V gene, CDR1 is SGDLS and CDR2 is YYNGEE. This CDR3 is built from 16 residues. After removal of 0 bases from V and 3 bases from J, the junction contained 6 bases not matched to a gene.